A selection of T cell receptor beta chains follows, all from one sample in a study of T cells in Graves' hyperthyroidism and ophthalmopathy. In TCRdb, the multiplex PCR reads were re-called with MiXCR into one record per CDR3 protein. The sample shows approximately 400,000 distinct CDR3 sequences, more than 15% of them seen only once. The sample taken for sequencing was blood. These receptors all stem from a woman aged 18 to 35 with Graves' hyperthyroidism. CDR3s include the opening cysteine and the closing phenylalanine or tryptophan. The order of the fields is D gene, J gene, clone size, V gene, CDR3 DNA, CDR3 protein. A D gene is named only where the DNA matches it firmly. Expanded clones are given a class, and other clones once, few, many or no size at all.

TRBD2	TRBJ2-7	many	TRBV11-2	TGTGCCAGCAGCTTAGTTAGGCCTAGCGGGGGTACCTACGAGCAGTACTTC	CASSLVRPSGGTYEQYF
TRBD2	TRBJ2-7	-	TRBV13	TGTGCCAGCAGCTTTGGCGGGGGGGACGAGCAGTACTTC	CASSFGGGDEQYF
TRBD2	TRBJ2-1	-	TRBV12-3/TRBV12-4	TGTGCCAGCAGTTTACTAGGGGCAGGGGGACTAGCGGGAGGGAATGAGCAGTTCTTC	CASSLLGAGGLAGGNEQFF
-	TRBJ1-4	many	TRBV12-3/TRBV12-4	TGTGCCAGCAGCCGGGACGGGGGAACTAATGAAAAACTGTTTTTT	CASSRDGGTNEKLFF
-	TRBJ2-5	many	TRBV2	TGTGCCAGTACATGGGGAGGTGGAGAGACCCAGTACTTC	CASTWGGGETQYF
TRBD1	TRBJ1-1	many	TRBV7-3	TGTGCCAGCAGCTTTTACAGGGGAACTGAAGCTTTCTTT	CASSFYRGTEAFF
TRBD2	TRBJ2-5	many	TRBV11-1	TGTGCCAGCAGCTCGTGGACTAGCGGACAAGAGACCCAGTACTTC	CASSSWTSGQETQYF
-	TRBJ2-3	many	TRBV5-1	TGCGCCAGCAGTTTGGCTAGCCTAAGCACAGATACGCAGTATTTT	CASSLASLSTDTQYF
TRBD1	TRBJ1-4	many	TRBV6-6	TGTGCCAGCAGTTACGGGCAGGGGGGGACTAATGAAAAACTGTTTTTT	CASSYGQGGTNEKLFF
-	TRBJ1-2	many	TRBV20-1	TGCAGTGCTAGCAACAGCGCCTATGGCTACACCTTC	CSASNSAYGYTF
-	TRBJ2-2	many	TRBV6-1	TGTGCCAGCAGTTATCTAACAGGGTACACCGGGGAGCTGTTTTTT	CASSYLTGYTGELFF
-	TRBJ1-6	-	TRBV10-3	TGTGCCATCAGTCATCCTCCGGGAGGGGGTTTTAATTCACCCCTCCACTTT	CAISHPPGGGFNSPLHF
-	TRBJ1-5	many	TRBV18	TGTGCCAGCTCCGGGGGAAACTCTGGGCCCCAGCATTTT	CASSGGNSGPQHF
-	TRBJ1-5	-	TRBV5-1	TGCGCCAGCAGCTTGTATGGGGGCGGTCAGCCCCAGCATTTT	CASSLYGGGQPQHF
-	TRBJ2-1	many	TRBV5-6	TGTGCCAGCAGCTTGTCCCCAAGCCCCCGCTGGGATGAGCAGTTCTTC	CASSLSPSPRWDEQFF
TRBD1	TRBJ2-1	many	TRBV11-3	TGTGCCAGCAGCTTAGCAGGGGGCAGCCCCTACAATGAGCAGTTCTTC	CASSLAGGSPYNEQFF
-	TRBJ1-2	many	TRBV7-3	TGTGCCAGCAGCTTAATCGGGCAGGGGGGCTACACCTTC	CASSLIGQGGYTF
-	TRBJ2-2	many	TRBV7-9	TGTGCCAGCAGCTCCGGACCGCTTAACACCGGGGAGCTGTTTTTT	CASSSGPLNTGELFF
TRBD2	TRBJ2-3	few	TRBV4-1	TGCGCCAGCAGCCAAGCGGCCATGACTAGCGCGGGAGGAAGCACAGATACGCAGTATTTT	CASSQAAMTSAGGSTDTQYF
-	TRBJ1-2	many	TRBV12-3/TRBV12-4	TGTGCCAGCAGTTTCAACGGGGGCGACTATGGCTACACCTTC	CASSFNGGDYGYTF
-	TRBJ2-3	many	TRBV19	TGTGCCAGTAGTATCGGCCGCATGAATACAGATACGCAGTATTTT	CASSIGRMNTDTQYF
-	TRBJ1-1	-	TRBV9	TGTGCCAGCAGCCCTGAAGGGGGGTTGAACACTGAAGCTTTCTTT	CASSPEGGLNTEAFF
TRBD1	TRBJ1-4	many	TRBV2	TGTGCCAGCAGTGGACAGGGAGGTGAAAAACTGTTTTTT	CASSGQGGEKLFF
-	TRBJ2-2	-	TRBV15	TGTGCCACCAGCAGCGTTCGGGTGGCCGGGGAGCTGTTTTTT	CATSSVRVAGELFF
-	TRBJ2-2	many	TRBV28	TGTGCCAGCAGTCCGGCCTACAGGGAGTCCGGGGAGCTGTTTTTT	CASSPAYRESGELFF
-	TRBJ2-3	many	TRBV12-3/TRBV12-4	TGTGCCAGCAGTTCCCGAGGGATAGATACGCAGTATTTT	CASSSRGIDTQYF
-	TRBJ2-3	many	TRBV7-3	TGTGCCAGCAGCCCTGGACTAGGGGGGGCAGATACGCAGTATTTT	CASSPGLGGADTQYF
-	TRBJ2-1	many	TRBV20-1	TGCAGTGCTAGTATCTGGCGGAGCTCCTACAATGAGCAGTTCTTC	CSASIWRSSYNEQFF
-	TRBJ2-3	many	TRBV20-1	TGCAGTGCTAGACGGCCTTACACAGATACGCAGTATTTT	CSARRPYTDTQYF
-	TRBJ2-1	many	TRBV12-5	TGTGCTAGTGGTTTGGGGGTCTCCTACAATGAGCAGTTCTTC	CASGLGVSYNEQFF
-	TRBJ2-7	few	TRBV9	TGTGCCAGCAGCGAGGAAGGGACGGCGAGCTACGAGCAGTACTTC	CASSEEGTASYEQYF
TRBD1	TRBJ1-1	many	TRBV6-1	TGTGCCAGCAACAAATACAGGGGGCCTCCCATGAACACTGAAGCTTTCTTT	CASNKYRGPPMNTEAFF
TRBD1	TRBJ1-3	many	TRBV9	TGTGCCAGCAGCCCCAGGCCCGGGACAGGGAAAAAAGACACCATATATTTT	CASSPRPGTGKKDTIYF
TRBD1	TRBJ1-2	many	TRBV5-1	TGCGCCAGCAACCGACAGGGGGGATTGGATGGCTACACCTTC	CASNRQGGLDGYTF
-	TRBJ1-2	many	TRBV7-9	TGTGCCAGCAGTCCAGGACTTAGTTCTAACTATGGCTACACCTTC	CASSPGLSSNYGYTF
-	TRBJ2-5	many	TRBV11-2	TGTGCCAGCAGCTTTGACGCAGGGAAACGGGACTTTAAAGAGACCCAGTACTTC	CASSFDAGKRDFKETQYF
-	TRBJ1-2	many	TRBV19	TGTGCCAGTAGAACCCACCTGTCCACTTACTATGGCTACACCTTC	CASRTHLSTYYGYTF